This T cell receptor (beta chain) appears in the sequencing data of a study of blood T cells in healthy people across ages. With V trimmed by 7 bases and J by 1 base, 6 bases remained unmatched. The CDR3 contains 14 residues. CDR1 is MNHEY and CDR2 is SVGEGT in the germline V gene. This clonotype was seen a few times. What it recognizes is unknown. A second PCR of 7 to 11 cycles used a sample-barcoded 5' primer and a J-beta primer mix. TCRdb independently ran MiXCR on the 5' RACE reads; one entry per CDR3 protein. The sample includes around 780,000 distinct CDR3 sequences, around 24% seen only once; the top ten take about 3%. Study results and limitations: The study lacked donor CMV status, which possibly confounded expanded clonotype changes.

This sample was shared with a second study, whose subject was T cells of mothers and their children. That paper notes: Overlap ran slightly, non-significantly higher for related than unrelated mother-child pairs.

Sequenced material: blood. This rearrangement joins TRBV6-2 or TRBV6-3 to TRBJ2-5; 7 bases are shared with TRBD1. This receptor was identified in a boy between 10 and 17 years old in good health. CDR3 nucleotides: TGTGCCAGCACCGACAGGGTTCCCCAAGAGACCCAGTACTTC. It is translated as CASTDRVPQETQYF.